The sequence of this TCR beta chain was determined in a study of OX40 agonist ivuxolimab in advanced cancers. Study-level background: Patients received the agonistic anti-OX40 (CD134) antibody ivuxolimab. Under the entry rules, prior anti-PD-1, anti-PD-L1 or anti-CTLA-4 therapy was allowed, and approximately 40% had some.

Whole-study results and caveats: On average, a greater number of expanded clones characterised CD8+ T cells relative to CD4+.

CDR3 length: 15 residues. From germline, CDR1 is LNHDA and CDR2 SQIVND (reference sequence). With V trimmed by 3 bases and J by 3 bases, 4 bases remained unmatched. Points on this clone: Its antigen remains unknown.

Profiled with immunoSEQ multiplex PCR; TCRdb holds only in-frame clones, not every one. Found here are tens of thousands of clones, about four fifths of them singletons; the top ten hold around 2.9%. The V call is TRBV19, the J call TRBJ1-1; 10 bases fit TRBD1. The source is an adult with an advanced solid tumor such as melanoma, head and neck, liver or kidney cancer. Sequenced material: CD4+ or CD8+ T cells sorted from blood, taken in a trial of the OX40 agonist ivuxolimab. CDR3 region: CASSMKGTGDTEAFF. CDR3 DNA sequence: TGTGCCAGTAGTATGAAGGGGACAGGGGACACTGAAGCTTTCTTT.